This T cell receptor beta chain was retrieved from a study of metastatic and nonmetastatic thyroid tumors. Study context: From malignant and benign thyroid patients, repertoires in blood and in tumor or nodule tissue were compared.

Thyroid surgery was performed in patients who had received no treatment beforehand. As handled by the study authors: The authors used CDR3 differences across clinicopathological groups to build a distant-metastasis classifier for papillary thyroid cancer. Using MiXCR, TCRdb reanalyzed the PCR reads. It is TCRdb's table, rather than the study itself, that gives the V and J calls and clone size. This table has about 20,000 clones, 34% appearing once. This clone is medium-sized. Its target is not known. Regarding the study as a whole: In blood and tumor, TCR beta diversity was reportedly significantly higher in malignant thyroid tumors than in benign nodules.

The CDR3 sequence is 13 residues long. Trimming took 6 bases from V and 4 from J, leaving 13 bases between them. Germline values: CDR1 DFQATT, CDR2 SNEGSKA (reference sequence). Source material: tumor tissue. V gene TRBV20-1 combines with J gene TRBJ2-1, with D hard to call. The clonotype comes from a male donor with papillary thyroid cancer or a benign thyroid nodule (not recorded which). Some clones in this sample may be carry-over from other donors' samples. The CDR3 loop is CSAPRQAYNEQFF. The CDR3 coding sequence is TGCAGTGCCCCGAGACAAGCGTACAATGAGCAGTTCTTC.